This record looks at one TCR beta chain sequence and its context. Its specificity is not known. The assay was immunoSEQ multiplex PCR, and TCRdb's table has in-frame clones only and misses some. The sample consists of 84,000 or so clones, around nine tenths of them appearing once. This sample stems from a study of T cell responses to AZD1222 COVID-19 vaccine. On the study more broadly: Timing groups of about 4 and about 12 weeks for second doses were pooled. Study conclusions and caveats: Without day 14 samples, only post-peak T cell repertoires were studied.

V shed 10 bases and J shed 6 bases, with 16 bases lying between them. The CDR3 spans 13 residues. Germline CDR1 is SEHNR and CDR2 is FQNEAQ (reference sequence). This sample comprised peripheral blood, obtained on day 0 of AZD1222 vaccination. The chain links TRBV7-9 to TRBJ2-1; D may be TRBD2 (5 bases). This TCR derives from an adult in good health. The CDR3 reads CATAPSAGNEQFF. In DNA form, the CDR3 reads TGTGCCACTGCCCCCTCTGCGGGCAATGAGCAGTTCTTC. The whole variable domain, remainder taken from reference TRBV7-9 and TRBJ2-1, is DTGVSQNPRHKITKRGQNVTFRCDPISEHNRLYWYRQTLGQGPEFLTYFQNEAQLEKSRLLSDRFSAERPKGSFSTLEIQRTEQGDSAMYLCATAPSAGNEQFFGPGTRLTVL.